This T cell receptor beta chain was identified during a study of shared clonotypes between healthy human individuals. Findings of the study overall: Some clonotypes were shared by all four sorted-subset donors, while others were not shared. The non-shared ones had lower generation probabilities than the shared ones. The diversity represented, both genetic and in exposure history, was limited by few donors. A few donors showed sharing of about 5.5% of naive CD4 clonotypes. The expectation was that sequencing depth would affect clonotype sharing among donors.

About this clone itself: Antigen unknown.

Profiling relied on immunoSEQ multiplex PCR, and the TCRdb table lists in-frame clones only, not all of them. The profile shows 550,000 to 800,000 clones, 90% of them singletons. Germline values: CDR1 SEHNR, CDR2 FQNEAQ (reference sequence). This CDR3 contains 13 residues. Trimming took off 5 bases at V and 8 bases at J, with 15 bases between the two ends. The chain couples TRBV7-9 to TRBJ1-2, with D unresolved. The TCR comes from a man aged 18 to 30 in good health. Some clones in this sample may be carry-over from other donors' samples. Sequencing input: memory CD8+ T cells from PBMCs. The sample's subset: CD45RO+ cells pooled with CCR7-negative TemRA cells. This CDR3 is CASSPPGSEGYTF. Written as DNA, the CDR3 is TGTGCCAGCAGCCCTCCCGGTTCAGAAGGCTACACCTTC.